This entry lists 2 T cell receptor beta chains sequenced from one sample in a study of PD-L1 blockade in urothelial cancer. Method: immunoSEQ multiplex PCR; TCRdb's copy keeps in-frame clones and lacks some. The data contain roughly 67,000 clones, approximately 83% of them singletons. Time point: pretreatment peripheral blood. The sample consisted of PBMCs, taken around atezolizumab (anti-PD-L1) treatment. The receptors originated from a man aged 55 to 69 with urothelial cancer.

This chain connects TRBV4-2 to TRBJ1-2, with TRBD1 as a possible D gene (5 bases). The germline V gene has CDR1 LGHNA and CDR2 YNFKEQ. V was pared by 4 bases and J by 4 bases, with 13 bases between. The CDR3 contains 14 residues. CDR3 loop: CASSPQGQGYGYTF. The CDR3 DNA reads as TGTGCCAGCAGCCCGCAGGGTCAAGGCTATGGCTACACCTTC.

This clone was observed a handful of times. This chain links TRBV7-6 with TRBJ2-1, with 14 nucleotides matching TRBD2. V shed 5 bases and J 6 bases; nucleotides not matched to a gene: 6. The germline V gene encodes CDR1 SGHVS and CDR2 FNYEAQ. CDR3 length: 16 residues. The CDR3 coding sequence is TGTGCCAGCAGCGGGTACGGGACTAGCGGGGGCAATGAGCAGTTCTTC. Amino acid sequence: CASSGYGTSGGNEQFF.